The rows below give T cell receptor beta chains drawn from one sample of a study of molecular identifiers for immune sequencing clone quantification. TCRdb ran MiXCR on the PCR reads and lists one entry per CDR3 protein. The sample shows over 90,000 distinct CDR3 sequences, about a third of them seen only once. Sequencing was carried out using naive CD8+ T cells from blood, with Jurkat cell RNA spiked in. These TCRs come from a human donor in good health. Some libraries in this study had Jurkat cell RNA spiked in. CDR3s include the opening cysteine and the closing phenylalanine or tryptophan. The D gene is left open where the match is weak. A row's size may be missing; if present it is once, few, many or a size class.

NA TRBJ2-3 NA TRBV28 TGTGCCAGCAGTTTCCGCGGACCTTTTGGTACGCAGTATTTT CASSFRGPFGTQYF
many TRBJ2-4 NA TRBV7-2 TGTGCCAGCAGCTTAGGTCTTCCCAAAAACATTCAGTACTTC CASSLGLPKNIQYF
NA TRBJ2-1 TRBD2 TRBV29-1 TGCAGCGCGGCTAGCGGGTGGCCCTACAATGAGCAGTTCTTC CSAASGWPYNEQFF
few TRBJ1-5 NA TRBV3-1 TGTGCCAGCAGCCAGGGGGCGATAAGTGGTCAGCCCCAGCATTTT CASSQGAISGQPQHF
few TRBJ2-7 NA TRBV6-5 TGTGCCAGCAGTTCCGACGGGGTACTCTCCTACGAGCAGTACTTC CASSSDGVLSYEQYF
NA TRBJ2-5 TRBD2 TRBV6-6 TGTGCCAGCAGTTCGGGGGGGACCCAGTACTTC CASSSGGTQYF
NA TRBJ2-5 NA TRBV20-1 TGCAGTGCCACTCGCGAGCTGGACGTTGCCCAAGAGACCCAGTACTTC CSATRELDVAQETQYF
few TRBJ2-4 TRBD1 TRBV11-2 TGTGCCAGCAGCAACCAGGGGGACGGAGCCAAAAACATTCAGTACTTC CASSNQGDGAKNIQYF
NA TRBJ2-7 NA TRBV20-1 TGCAGTGCCCCTAATCACATCTACGAGCAGTACTTC CSAPNHIYEQYF
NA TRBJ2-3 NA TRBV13 TGTGCCAGCAGCTCCGTCTTGGGCACAGATACGCAGTATTTT CASSSVLGTDTQYF
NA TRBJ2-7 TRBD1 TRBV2 TGTGCCAGCGGAAGGGGGCTAGACTCGGGGGAGCAGTACTTC CASGRGLDSGEQYF
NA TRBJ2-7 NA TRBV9 TGTGCCAGCAGCGTAGAGGGGCGGGCCTACGAGCAGTACTTC CASSVEGRAYEQYF
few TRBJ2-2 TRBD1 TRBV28 TGTGCCAGCAGCCGGGACAGGGAGACCGGGGAGCTGTTTTTT CASSRDRETGELFF
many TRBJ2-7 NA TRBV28 TGTGCCAGCAGTATAGGGGGAAGTAGAGCCTACGAGCAGTACTTC CASSIGGSRAYEQYF
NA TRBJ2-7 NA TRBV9 TGTGCCAGCACCATCCCCCTGTCCGGGAACTACGAGCAGAACTTC CASTIPLSGNYEQNF
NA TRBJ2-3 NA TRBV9 TGTGCCAGCAGCGTCGACTCGATCTTTTCTAGCACAGATACGCAGTATTTT CASSVDSIFSSTDTQYF
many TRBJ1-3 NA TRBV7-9 TGTGCCTGCGAGACAGGCCACTCTGGAAACACCATATATTTT CACETGHSGNTIYF
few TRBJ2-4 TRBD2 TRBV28 TGTGCCAGCAGTTTATCCGGGACTAGCGGGATCCTTCCAAACATTCAGTACTTC CASSLSGTSGILPNIQYF
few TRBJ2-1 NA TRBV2 TGTGCCAGCAGTGAGAACAATCTCTCCTACAATGAGCAGTTCTTC CASSENNLSYNEQFF
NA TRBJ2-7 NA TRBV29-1 TGCAGCGTTGAAGGAGGTATCGGGAAAACCTACGAGCAGTACTTC CSVEGGIGKTYEQYF